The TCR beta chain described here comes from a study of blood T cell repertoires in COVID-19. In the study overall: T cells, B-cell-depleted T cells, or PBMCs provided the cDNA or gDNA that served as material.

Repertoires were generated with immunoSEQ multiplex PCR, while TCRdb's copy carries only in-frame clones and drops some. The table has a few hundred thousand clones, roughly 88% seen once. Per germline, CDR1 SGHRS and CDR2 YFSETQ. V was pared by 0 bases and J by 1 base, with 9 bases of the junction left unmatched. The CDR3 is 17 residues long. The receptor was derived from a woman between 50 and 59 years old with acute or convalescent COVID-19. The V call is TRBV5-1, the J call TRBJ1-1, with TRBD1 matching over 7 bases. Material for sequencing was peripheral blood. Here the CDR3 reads CASSLAPGSGGNTEAFF. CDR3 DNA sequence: TGCGCCAGCAGCTTGGCCCCAGGGTCAGGGGGGAACACTGAAGCTTTCTTT.